This T cell receptor beta chain originates from a study of cytomegalovirus exposure and HLA in healthy donors. Unmatched junction bases numbered 1, after V lost 4 bases and J lost 2 bases. In germline, CDR1 is SGHVS, CDR2 FQNEAQ. This CDR3 has 14 amino acids. Primers: 60 Vbeta forward and 13 Jbeta reverse. Here immunoSEQ multiplex PCR was the method, and the copy in TCRdb shows in-frame clones only, minus some. The repertoire holds 120,000 to 150,000 clones, with roughly 85% as singletons. This sequence was found in a woman aged 25 to 39 in good health and CMV-seronegative. The chain uses TRBV7-8 and TRBJ1-2, with 10 bases fitting TRBD1. The sequenced material came from PBMCs. The CDR3 loop reads CASSWGQGNYGYTF. CDR3 DNA: TGTGCCAGCAGCTGGGGACAGGGGAACTATGGCTACACCTTC.